This is a list of T cell receptor beta chains from one sample in a study of blood T cell repertoires in COVID-19. Assay: immunoSEQ multiplex PCR; the TCRdb copy retains only in-frame clones and omits some. The sample has 180,000 or so clones, about 81% seen once; the top ten hold about an eighth. What was sequenced was peripheral blood. The receptors shown here come from a woman older than 75 with COVID-19, enrolled during active disease. Both conserved end residues are part of each CDR3. A D gene is named only where the DNA matches it firmly. Clone size appears in some rows only: once, few, many, or a class for an expanded clone.

J	size	V	D	CDR3	DNA
TRBJ2-1	-	TRBV4-1	TRBD1	CASSQETGVGEQFF	TGCGCCAGCAGCCAAGAGACAGGGGTTGGTGAGCAGTTCTTC
TRBJ2-5	-	TRBV2	-	CASSDPRAQETQYF	TGTGCCAGCAGTGACCCCAGGGCCCAAGAGACCCAGTACTTC
TRBJ2-6	-	TRBV7-9	-	CASSLDRGSGANVLTF	TGTGCCAGCAGCTTAGATCGCGGCTCTGGGGCCAACGTCCTGACTTTC
TRBJ2-5	-	TRBV13	-	CASSLGEGETQYF	TGTGCCAGCAGCTTAGGCGAGGGAGAGACCCAGTACTTC
TRBJ1-1	-	TRBV6-2/TRBV6-3	-	CASSSTGPSTEAFF	TGTGCCAGCAGTTCAACAGGGCCCAGCACTGAAGCTTTCTTT
TRBJ2-5	-	TRBV28	-	CASSLSGFGTQYF	TGTGCCAGCAGTTTATCCGGGTTCGGGACCCAGTACTTC
TRBJ2-1	-	TRBV27	-	CASSRFGSYNEQFF	TGTGCCAGCAGTAGATTCGGCTCCTACAATGAGCAGTTCTTC
TRBJ1-6	few	TRBV7-9	TRBD1	CASSLGTRTGVNSPLHF	TGTGCCAGCAGCTTAGGCACCAGGACAGGGGTGAATTCACCCCTCCACTTT
TRBJ1-1	-	TRBV6-4	-	CASRVSNEAFF	TGTGCCAGCAGAGTTTCTAATGAAGCTTTCTTT
TRBJ2-1	-	TRBV28	-	CASRGPSYNEQFF	TGTGCCAGCAGGGGGCCATCCTACAATGAGCAGTTCTTC
TRBJ1-6	-	TRBV7-6	-	CASSLDPQGGNSPLHF	TGTGCCAGCAGCTTAGATCCCCAGGGAGGCAATTCACCCCTCCACTTT
TRBJ2-7	-	TRBV28	TRBD2	CASSLGRAGLSYEQYF	TGTGCCAGCAGTTTAGGGAGGGCTGGCCTTTCCTACGAGCAGTACTTC
TRBJ1-5	-	TRBV15	-	CATSREVGSPQHF	TGTGCCACCAGCAGAGAAGTGGGCTCACCCCAGCATTTT
TRBJ2-1	-	TRBV2	-	CASKADSNEQFF	TGTGCCAGCAAAGCGGATAGCAATGAGCAGTTCTTC
TRBJ2-2	-	TRBV29-1	TRBD1	CSPTTFPGQRTSNTGELFF	TGCAGCCCAACCACTTTTCCGGGACAGCGGACCTCTAACACCGGGGAGCTGTTTTTT
TRBJ2-7	-	TRBV28	-	CASSFTQFNSYEQYF	TGTGCCAGCAGTTTTACACAGTTTAACTCCTACGAGCAGTACTTC
TRBJ1-2	-	TRBV5-1	-	CASSFEGVRLYGYTF	TGCGCCAGCAGCTTTGAGGGCGTGCGACTCTATGGCTACACCTTC
TRBJ2-2	-	TRBV19	TRBD2	CASSELQTSGNTGELFF	TGTGCCAGTAGCGAACTCCAGACTAGCGGAAACACCGGGGAGCTGTTTTTT
TRBJ2-3	-	TRBV5-1	-	CASSLWGDTQYF	TGCGCCAGCAGCTTGTGGGGCGATACGCAGTATTTT
TRBJ2-7	-	TRBV7-9	-	CASSPLAYEQYF	TGTGCCAGCAGCCCCCTAGCCTACGAGCAGTACTTC